This paragraph covers one TCR beta chain sequence. The data stem from a study of blood T cell repertoires in COVID-19. Whole-study context: Sites across the United States, Italy and Spain contributed samples from acute and convalescent COVID-19. The analysed material was cDNA or gDNA that came from T cells, B-cell-depleted T cells, or PBMCs.

CDR3 length: 14 residues. Germline V gives CDR1 SNHLY, CDR2 FYNNEI. V was pared by 6 bases and J by 3 bases, with 13 bases between. In the study's own analysis: Estimation of nucleated cell counts was performed using reference gene primer amplification. This table comes from immunoSEQ multiplex PCR, and its TCRdb copy is limited to in-frame clones, with some not included. V and J calls and clone size follow that table, whereas D and trimming were derived from the DNA. The sample shows approximately 130,000 clones, 70% to 80% of them seen only once. Sequencing input: peripheral blood. The chain links TRBV2 to TRBJ2-3; a possible D gene is TRBD1 (6 bases). This receptor was taken from a human donor in a cohort sampled during active COVID-19. CDR3 nucleotide sequence: TGTGCCAGCAGCAAAGGACAGAATACAGATACGCAGTATTTT. This gives the protein CASSKGQNTDTQYF.